Following are 24 T cell receptor beta chains from one sample sequenced in a study of blood T cells in healthy people across ages. The authors ran a second PCR of roughly 6 to 11 cycles using a sample-barcoded 5' primer and a J-beta primer mix. TCRdb re-derived calls from the 5' RACE reads in MiXCR, one entry per CDR3 protein. The sample shows 710,000 or so distinct CDR3 sequences, about a fifth of them seen only once. Sequencing was performed on blood. The receptors derive from a man aged 70-80 years in good health.

This clonotype was detected only a few times. The genes are TRBV15 and TRBJ2-2; D call uncertain. The CDR3 consists of 15 residues. Trimming left V 0 bases short and J 4 bases short, with 9 bases between. In germline, CDR1 is LNHNV, CDR2 YYDKDF (reference sequence). CDR3 DNA: TGTGCCACCAGCAGAGATCCGGTCCCCACCGGGGAGCTGTTTTTT. Translating it yields CATSRDPVPTGELFF.

In DNA form, the CDR3 reads TGTGCCAGCAGTCAAACCAGGGCCTCCAATCAGCCCCAGCATTTT. It yields the protein CASSQTRASNQPQHF. The chain recombines TRBV6-2 or TRBV6-3 with TRBJ1-5; tentatively, D is TRBD1 (5 bases). This CDR3 comprises 15 residues. The germline gives CDR1 MNHEY, CDR2 SVGEGT. V dropped 5 bases and J dropped 3 bases, with 14 bases sitting between them.

The rearrangement uses TRBV18 and TRBJ1-6; 8 bases align to TRBD1. V trimming: 3 bases; J trimming: 8 bases; junction bases outside the gene matches: 6. The CDR3 runs to 15 residues. Germline-derived CDR1 and CDR2 are KGHSH and LQKENI. CDR3 bases: TGTGCCAGCTCACCGATCGGACAGGGTGATTCACCCCTCCACTTT. Translated, it gives CASSPIGQGDSPLHF.

The chain links TRBV20-1 to TRBJ1-1; TRBD1 aligns across 7 bases. CDR3 length equals 14 residues. Germline V gene sequence: CDR1 DFQATT, CDR2 SNEGSKA (reference sequence). V shed 6 bases and J 3 bases; nucleotides not matched to a gene: 10. The CDR3: CSADRAAEYTEAFF. The CDR3 DNA is TGCAGTGCAGACAGGGCGGCTGAATACACTGAAGCTTTCTTT.

This sequence joins TRBV3-1 and TRBJ2-1; TRBD1 or TRBD2 may be the D gene (5 bases each). Looked up from germline, CDR1 is LGHDT and CDR2 is YNNKEL (reference sequence). The V end was cut by 4 bases, the J end by 9 bases, with 16 bases between. There are 14 residues in the CDR3. CDR3 loop: CASSPVGALAEQFF. As DNA, the CDR3 is TGTGCCAGCAGCCCAGTCGGGGCTTTAGCTGAGCAGTTCTTC.

The table lists this clonotype with a few counts. The chain carries TRBV5-1 and TRBJ2-1; TRBD2 matches 9 bases. The J call is doubtful: the DNA matches TRBJ2-7 better. CDR1 and CDR2 (germline): SGHRS, YFSETQ. There are 16 residues in the CDR3. CDR3 in amino acids: CASSSRASGVQYEQYF. The CDR3 DNA reads TGCGCCAGCAGCTCGCGGGCTAGCGGGGTTCAATACGAGCAGTACTTC.

The chain links TRBV12-3 or TRBV12-4 to TRBJ2-3, with D possibly TRBD1 on 6 matching bases. The V end lost 3 bases, the J end lost 6 bases, and 16 bases lay between the germline ends. CDR3 length equals 15 residues. The CDR3 loop is CASSFSGGVGDTQYF. The CDR3 DNA reads TGTGCCAGCAGTTTTTCTGGGGGCGTGGGGGATACGCAGTATTTT.

The genes are TRBV24-1 and TRBJ2-1, with no clear D. The J call is in doubt because the DNA end fits TRBJ2-5 better. The CDR3 is 13 residues long. The germline CDR1 and CDR2 sequences are KGHDR and SFDVKD. The DNA for the CDR3 is TGTGCCACCAGTGATTTCAGGAAAGAGACCCAGTACTTC. Translated, it gives CATSDFRKETQYF.

This chain connects TRBV5-5 to TRBJ2-1; D is uncertain. From germline, CDR1 is SGHKS and CDR2 YYEKEE (reference sequence). The CDR3 has 14 amino acids. The V gene lost 4 bases and the J gene lost 6 bases, with 14 bases spanning the gap. The CDR3 sequence: CASSRDWLGNEQFF. The DNA of the CDR3 is TGTGCCAGCAGCCGAGACTGGCTTGGCAATGAGCAGTTCTTC.

The chain carries TRBV11-2 and TRBJ1-1; a weak D match, TRBD1 (6 bases). V gave up 4 bases and J gave up 5 bases, with 14 bases separating them. In germline, CDR1 is SGHAT, CDR2 FQNNGV. This CDR3 has 14 amino acids. The CDR3 DNA follows: TGTGCCAGCAGCTCCCAAGGGGGTGGGACTGAAGCTTTCTTT. Amino acids: CASSSQGGGTEAFF.

This clonotype occurred a few times. V is TRBV27 and J is TRBJ1-4; D is uncertain. The CDR3 contains 15 residues. V was cut by 5 bases and J by 5 bases, with 15 bases left in between. CDR1 is MNHEY, CDR2 SMNVEV, per germline (reference sequence). The DNA of the CDR3 is TGTGCCAGCAGTCGGTCGGACGGTTCGAATGAAAAACTGTTTTTT. It translates to CASSRSDGSNEKLFF.

This clonotype has more than one count but fewer than ten. CDR3 in DNA: TGCGCCAGCAGCCAGTCAAGGATGACAGGGATCTCCTACAATGAGCAGTTCTTC. This sequence encodes CASSQSRMTGISYNEQFF. V and J are TRBV5-1 and TRBJ2-1, with TRBD1 identical over 7 bases. The CDR3 runs 18 residues. Germline V gene sequence: CDR1 SGHRS, CDR2 YFSETQ. Trimming cost V 4 bases and J 0 bases; bases outside gene matches: 13.

This clonotype was recorded a few times. V gene TRBV3-1 combines with J gene TRBJ2-5; D is perhaps TRBD2 (5 bases). The CDR3 extends over 14 amino acids. CDR1 is LGHDT and CDR2 is YNNKEL in the germline V gene (reference sequence). V lost 7 bases to trimming and J lost 0 bases, with 12 bases between them. The CDR3 DNA reads TGTGCCAGCACCACGCCGGACTACCAAGAGACCCAGTACTTC. Translated: CASTTPDYQETQYF.

This clonotype was found a few times. V gene TRBV2 combines with J gene TRBJ2-5; 9 nucleotides line up with TRBD2. The J call could be wrong; TRBJ2-1 is a better fit for the DNA end. Germline CDR1 reads SNHLY; CDR2 reads FYNNEI. This CDR3 is built from 14 residues. CDR3 sequence reads: CASVILAGINEQFF. CDR3 sequence (DNA): TGTGCCAGCGTTATTCTAGCGGGGATTAATGAGCAGTTCTTC.

This clonotype was recorded many times. The rearrangement uses TRBV20-1 and TRBJ2-7; TRBD1 is a possible D gene (5 bases). Germline assignment: CDR1 DFQATT and CDR2 SNEGSKA (reference sequence). The CDR3 spans 14 residues. V lost 6 bases and J 1 base, leaving 16 bases between the germline ends. CDR3 DNA sequence: TGCAGTGCCCCGTCAGGGTCAGCATCCTACGAGCAGTACTTC. Its protein product is CSAPSGSASYEQYF.

The table lists this clonotype with a few counts. The chain has TRBV7-9 and TRBJ1-1, with D tentatively TRBD1 (5 bases). Trimming shortened V by 6 bases and J by 1 base, and 18 bases separated the two germline ends. Germline V CDR1 and CDR2: SEHNR, FQNEAQ (reference sequence). The CDR3 loop spans 16 amino acids. The chain's CDR3 is CASSRGGGQGNTEAFF. The CDR3 nucleotides read TGTGCCAGCAGTCGCGGGGGGGGTCAGGGGAACACTGAAGCTTTCTTT.

The chain is built from TRBV20-1 and TRBJ1-1, with 7 bases aligning to TRBD1. The CDR3 loop spans 15 amino acids. V trimming: 5 bases; J trimming: 0 bases; junction bases outside the gene matches: 9. CDR1 and CDR2 from the germline V gene are DFQATT and SNEGSKA (reference sequence). The CDR3 spells CSADPGTAMNTEAFF. In DNA, the CDR3 is TGCAGTGCTGACCCCGGGACAGCAATGAACACTGAAGCTTTCTTT.

This clonotype has only a few counts. The chain is built from TRBV20-1 and TRBJ2-1; TRBD1 agrees at 10 bases. V gave up 1 base and J gave up 4 bases; unmatched junction bases: 10. This CDR3 spans 17 amino acids. The germline V gene has CDR1 DFQATT and CDR2 SNEGSKA (reference sequence). In DNA, the CDR3 is TGCAGTGCTAGAGCCTCAAATAAGGGACAGGGGTACAATGAGCAGTTCTTC. Its protein product is CSARASNKGQGYNEQFF.

The chain uses TRBV20-1 and TRBJ2-5, with 8 bases that match TRBD2. This CDR3 is built from 11 residues. Unmatched junction bases numbered 5, after V lost 3 bases and J lost 11 bases. The germline V gene has CDR1 DFQATT and CDR2 SNEGSKA (reference sequence). The CDR3 is CSASQGGRQYF. The CDR3 bases are TGCAGTGCTAGTCAGGGCGGGAGGCAGTACTTC.

V and J are TRBV15 and TRBJ2-7, with 11 nucleotides matching TRBD2. Per germline, CDR1 LNHNV and CDR2 YYDKDF (reference sequence). Trimming took 0 bases from V and 12 from J; bases not matched to a gene: 10. The CDR3 covers 15 residues. In DNA form, the CDR3 reads TGTGCCACCAGCAGAGATTATACTAGCGGGAGTACTCTGTACGTC. Translating it yields CATSRDYTSGSTLYV.

This clonotype was seen more than once but under ten times. V is TRBV4-3 and J is TRBJ1-3; D is ambiguous. This CDR3 contains 15 residues. Trimming stripped 3 bases from V and 0 bases from J, with 9 bases between. Germline assignment: CDR1 LGHNA and CDR2 YSLEER. CDR3 protein: CASSQGVGSGNTIYF. In DNA, the CDR3 is TGCGCCAGCAGCCAGGGAGTGGGCTCTGGAAACACCATATATTTT.

This clonotype was counted between two and nine times. This chain links TRBV2 with TRBJ1-2, with TRBD1 matching 7 bases. Looked up from germline, CDR1 is SNHLY and CDR2 is FYNNEI. This CDR3 has 15 amino acids. V shed 6 bases and J 5 bases; nucleotides not matched to a gene: 12. In DNA form, the CDR3 reads TGTGCCAGCAGGACGCAGACAGGGCCAGAGTATGGCTACACCTTC. Its translation: CASRTQTGPEYGYTF.

The chain couples TRBV5-1 to TRBJ2-5; 7 bases match TRBD1. The V gene's germline CDR1 is SGHRS and CDR2 YFSETQ. The CDR3 is 16 amino acids. Trimming took 4 bases from V and 2 from J; bases not matched to a gene: 11. The CDR3 here is CASSINSGTAQETQYF. CDR3 nucleotides: TGCGCCAGCAGCATAAACTCCGGGACAGCTCAAGAGACCCAGTACTTC.

This sequence joins TRBV5-1 and TRBJ2-2; 9 bases line up with TRBD2. After removal of 4 bases from V and 3 bases from J, the junction contained 4 bases not matched to a gene. Germline CDR1 SGHRS, CDR2 YFSETQ. The CDR3 is 15 amino acids. In DNA, the CDR3 is TGCGCCAGCAGCCGGGGACTAGCTGACACCGGGGAGCTGTTTTTT. It encodes CASSRGLADTGELFF.